The clone carrying this T cell receptor beta chain was recorded at least ten times. Its antigen is not identified. This entry belongs to a study of response to subunit inactivated influenza vaccine. Germline CDR1 is DFQATT and CDR2 is SNEGSKA (reference sequence). V was clipped by 0 bases and J by 4 bases; unmatched bases: 3. The CDR3 length is 15 residues. Study conclusions and caveats: T cells newly recruited by each seasonal influenza vaccination are few, the authors suggested.

TCRdb itself ran the RT-PCR reads through MiXCR, one entry per CDR3 protein. The profile shows more than 700,000 distinct CDR3 sequences, 21% of them singletons. This sample comprised PBMCs from blood, obtained around 5 days after vaccination. The TCR sequence derives from a man aged 45-65 years who received an inactivated influenza vaccine. The chain is built from TRBV20-1 and TRBJ1-5, with 10 bases that match TRBD1. CDR3 sequence: CSARDKGQGNQPQHF. The CDR3 region has the DNA TGCAGTGCTAGAGATAAGGGACAGGGGAATCAGCCCCAGCATTTT.